This T cell receptor beta chain was observed in a study of blood T cells in healthy people across ages. For the second PCR, which ran for about 7 to 12 cycles, a sample-barcoded 5' primer and a J-beta primer mix were used. Using its own MiXCR run on the 5' RACE reads, TCRdb lists one record per CDR3 protein. There are hundreds of thousands of distinct CDR3 sequences in the sample; around 24% occur only once, and 8.7% lies in the top ten. This clonotype was detected a few times. Its antigen is as yet unknown. Germline lookup yields CDR1 SGHVS and CDR2 FNYEAQ. V was trimmed by 2 bases and J by 0 bases, leaving 5 bases between them. The CDR3 loop spans 15 amino acids. Points from the study as a whole: Among long-lived donors, naive CD4+ cells were more numerous and diversity higher than in aged donors. Leaving the PBMCs unsorted stopped any conclusive comparison of naive versus antigen-experienced cells.

Separately, the same data were catalogued under a study of T cells of mothers and their children.

Sequenced sample: blood. V and J are TRBV7-6 and TRBJ2-6, with D unclear. The TCR sequence derives from a boy aged 10-17 years in good health. CDR3 protein: CASSLQFSGANVLTF. CDR3 DNA: TGTGCCAGCAGCTTACAGTTCTCTGGGGCCAACGTCCTGACTTTC.